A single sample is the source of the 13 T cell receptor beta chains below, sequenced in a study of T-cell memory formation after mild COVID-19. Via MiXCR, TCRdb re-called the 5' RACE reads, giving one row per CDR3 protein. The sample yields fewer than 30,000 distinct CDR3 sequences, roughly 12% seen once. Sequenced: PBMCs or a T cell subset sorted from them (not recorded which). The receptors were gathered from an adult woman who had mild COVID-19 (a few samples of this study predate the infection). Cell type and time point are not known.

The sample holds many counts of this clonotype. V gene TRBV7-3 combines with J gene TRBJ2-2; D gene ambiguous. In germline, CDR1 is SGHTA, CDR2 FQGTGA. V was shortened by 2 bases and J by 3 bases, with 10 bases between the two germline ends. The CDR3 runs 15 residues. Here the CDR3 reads CASSLGFGYTGELFF. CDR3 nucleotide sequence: TGTGCCAGCAGCTTAGGGTTTGGGTACACCGGGGAGCTGTTTTTT.

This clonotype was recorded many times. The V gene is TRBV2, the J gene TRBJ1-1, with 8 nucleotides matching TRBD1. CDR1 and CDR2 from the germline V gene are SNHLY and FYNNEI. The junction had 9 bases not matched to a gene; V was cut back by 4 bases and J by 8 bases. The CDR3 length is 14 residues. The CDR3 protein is CASSAQGQVGEAFF. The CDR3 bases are TGTGCCAGCAGTGCGCAGGGACAGGTTGGGGAAGCTTTCTTT.

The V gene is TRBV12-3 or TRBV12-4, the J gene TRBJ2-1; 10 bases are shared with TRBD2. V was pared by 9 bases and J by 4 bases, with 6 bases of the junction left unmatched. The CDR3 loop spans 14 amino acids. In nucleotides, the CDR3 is TGTGCCAGTGCTAGCGGGGGAACGTACAATGAGCAGTTCTTC. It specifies CASASGGTYNEQFF.

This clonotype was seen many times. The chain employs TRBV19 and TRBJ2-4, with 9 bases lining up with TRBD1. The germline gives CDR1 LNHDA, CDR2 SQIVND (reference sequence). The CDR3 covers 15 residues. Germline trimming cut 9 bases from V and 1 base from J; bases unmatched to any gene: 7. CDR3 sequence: CASRPGTGAKNIQYF. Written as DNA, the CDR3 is TGTGCCAGCCGTCCCGGGACAGGGGCCAAAAACATTCAGTACTTC.

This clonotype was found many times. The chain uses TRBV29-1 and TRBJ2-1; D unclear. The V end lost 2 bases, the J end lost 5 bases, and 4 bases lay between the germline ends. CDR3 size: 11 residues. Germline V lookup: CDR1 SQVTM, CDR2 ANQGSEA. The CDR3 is CSVERNNEQFF. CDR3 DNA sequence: TGCAGCGTTGAACGAAACAATGAGCAGTTCTTC.

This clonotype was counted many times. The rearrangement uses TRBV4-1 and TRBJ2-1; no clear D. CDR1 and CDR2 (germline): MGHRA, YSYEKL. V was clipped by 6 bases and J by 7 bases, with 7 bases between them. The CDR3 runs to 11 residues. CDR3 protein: CASRWGNEQFF. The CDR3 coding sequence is TGCGCCAGCAGATGGGGTAATGAGCAGTTCTTC.

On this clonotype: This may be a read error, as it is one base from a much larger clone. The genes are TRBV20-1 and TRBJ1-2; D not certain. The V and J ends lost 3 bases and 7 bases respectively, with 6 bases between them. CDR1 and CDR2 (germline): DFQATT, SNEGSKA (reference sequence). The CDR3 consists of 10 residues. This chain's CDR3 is CSASPTGYTF. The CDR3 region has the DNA TGCAGTGCTAGCCCGACTGGCTACACCTTC.

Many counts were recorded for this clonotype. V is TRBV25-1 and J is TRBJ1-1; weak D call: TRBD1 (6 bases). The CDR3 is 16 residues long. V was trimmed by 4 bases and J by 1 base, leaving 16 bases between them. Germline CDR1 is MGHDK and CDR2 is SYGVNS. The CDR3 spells CASSARTVLANTEAFF. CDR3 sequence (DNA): TGTGCCAGCAGTGCTCGGACAGTCCTGGCGAACACTGAAGCTTTCTTT.

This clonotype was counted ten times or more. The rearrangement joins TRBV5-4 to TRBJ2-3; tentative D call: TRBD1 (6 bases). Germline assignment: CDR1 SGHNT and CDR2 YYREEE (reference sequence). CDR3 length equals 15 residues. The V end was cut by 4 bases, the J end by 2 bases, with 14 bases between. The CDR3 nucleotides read TGTGCCAGCAGCGCCGGACAGCCCACCACAGATACGCAGTATTTT. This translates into CASSAGQPTTDTQYF.

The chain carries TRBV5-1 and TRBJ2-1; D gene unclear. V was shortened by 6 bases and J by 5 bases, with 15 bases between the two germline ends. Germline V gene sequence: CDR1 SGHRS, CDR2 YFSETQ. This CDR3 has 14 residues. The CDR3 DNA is TGCGCCAGCACCAAGGAGTGGAACAACAATGAGCAGTTCTTC. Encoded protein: CASTKEWNNNEQFF.

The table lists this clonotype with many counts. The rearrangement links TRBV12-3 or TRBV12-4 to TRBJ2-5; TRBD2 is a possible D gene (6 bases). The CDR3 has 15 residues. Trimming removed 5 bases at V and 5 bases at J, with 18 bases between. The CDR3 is CASSAGTQASETQYF. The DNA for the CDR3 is TGTGCCAGCAGTGCCGGGACTCAGGCCTCGGAGACCCAGTACTTC.

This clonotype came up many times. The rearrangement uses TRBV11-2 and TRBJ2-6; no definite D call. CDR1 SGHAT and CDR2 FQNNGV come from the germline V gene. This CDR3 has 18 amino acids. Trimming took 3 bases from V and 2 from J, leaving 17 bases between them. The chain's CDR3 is CASSLFPGVDAGANVLTF. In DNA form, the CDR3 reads TGTGCCAGCAGCTTGTTCCCGGGTGTGGACGCTGGGGCCAACGTCCTGACTTTC.

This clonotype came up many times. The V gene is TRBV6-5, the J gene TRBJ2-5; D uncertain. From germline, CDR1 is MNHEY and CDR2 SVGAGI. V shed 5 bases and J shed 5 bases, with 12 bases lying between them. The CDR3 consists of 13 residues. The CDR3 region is CASSRYPRETQYF. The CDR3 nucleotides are TGTGCCAGCAGTCGCTACCCTAGGGAGACCCAGTACTTC.